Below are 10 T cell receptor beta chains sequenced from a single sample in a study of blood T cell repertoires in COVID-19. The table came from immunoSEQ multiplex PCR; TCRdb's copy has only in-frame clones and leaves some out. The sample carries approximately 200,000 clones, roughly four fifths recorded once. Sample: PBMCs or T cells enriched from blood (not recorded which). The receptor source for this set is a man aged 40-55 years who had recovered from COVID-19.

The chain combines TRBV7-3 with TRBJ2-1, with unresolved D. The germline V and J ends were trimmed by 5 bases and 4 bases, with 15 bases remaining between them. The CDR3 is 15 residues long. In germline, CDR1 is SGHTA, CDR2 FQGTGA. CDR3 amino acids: CASSPLVAAYNEQFF. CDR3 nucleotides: TGTGCCAGCAGCCCCTTGGTAGCAGCATACAATGAGCAGTTCTTC.

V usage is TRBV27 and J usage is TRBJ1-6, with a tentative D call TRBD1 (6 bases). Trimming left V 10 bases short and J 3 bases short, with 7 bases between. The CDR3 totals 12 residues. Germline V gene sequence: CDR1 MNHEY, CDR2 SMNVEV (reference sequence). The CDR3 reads CATGHYNSPLHF. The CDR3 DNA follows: TGTGCCACGGGACACTATAATTCACCCCTCCACTTT.

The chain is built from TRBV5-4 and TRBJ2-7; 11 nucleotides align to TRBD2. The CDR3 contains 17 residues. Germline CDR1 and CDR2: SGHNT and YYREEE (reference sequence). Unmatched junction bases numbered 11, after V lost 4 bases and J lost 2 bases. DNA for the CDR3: TGTGCCAGCAGCCCGGGGACTAGCGGTCCGAGACCCTACGAGCAGTACTTC. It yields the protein CASSPGTSGPRPYEQYF. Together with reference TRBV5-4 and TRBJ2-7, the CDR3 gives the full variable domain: ETGVTQSPTHLIKTRGQQVTLRCSSQSGHNTVSWYQQALGQGPQFIFQYYREEENGRGNFPPRFSGLQFPNYSSELNVNALELDDSALYLCASSPGTSGPRPYEQYFGPGTRLTVT.

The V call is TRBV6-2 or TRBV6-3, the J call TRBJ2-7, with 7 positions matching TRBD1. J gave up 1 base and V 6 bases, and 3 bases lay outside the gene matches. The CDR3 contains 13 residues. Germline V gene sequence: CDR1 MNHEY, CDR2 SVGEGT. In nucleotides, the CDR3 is TGTGCCAGCAGCAGGACAGGTTCCTACGAGCAGTACGTC. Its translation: CASSRTGSYEQYV.

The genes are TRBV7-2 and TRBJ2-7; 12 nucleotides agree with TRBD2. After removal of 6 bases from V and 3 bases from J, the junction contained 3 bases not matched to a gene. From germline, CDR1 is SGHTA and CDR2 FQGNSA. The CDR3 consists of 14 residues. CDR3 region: CASRGTSGHYEQYF. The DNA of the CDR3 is TGTGCCAGCAGGGGGACTAGCGGGCACTACGAGCAGTACTTC.

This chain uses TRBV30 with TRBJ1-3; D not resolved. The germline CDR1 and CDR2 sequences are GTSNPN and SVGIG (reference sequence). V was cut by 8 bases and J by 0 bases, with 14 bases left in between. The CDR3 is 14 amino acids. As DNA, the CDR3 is TGTGCCCGGCGCGGCAGTAACTCTGGAAACACCATATATTTT. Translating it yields CARRGSNSGNTIYF.

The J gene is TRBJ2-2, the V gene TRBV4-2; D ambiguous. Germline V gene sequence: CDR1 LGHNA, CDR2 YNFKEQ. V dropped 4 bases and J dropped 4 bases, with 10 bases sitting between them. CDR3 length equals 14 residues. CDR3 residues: CASSPPRSTGELFF. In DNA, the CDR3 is TGTGCCAGCAGCCCCCCCCGGAGCACCGGGGAGCTGTTTTTT.

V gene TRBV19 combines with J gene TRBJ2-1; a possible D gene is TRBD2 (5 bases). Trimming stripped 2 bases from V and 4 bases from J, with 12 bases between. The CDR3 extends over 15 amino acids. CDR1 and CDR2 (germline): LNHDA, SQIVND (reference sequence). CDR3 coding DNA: TGTGCCAGTAGTATACCCCCGGCGGGTTACAATGAGCAGTTCTTC. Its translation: CASSIPPAGYNEQFF. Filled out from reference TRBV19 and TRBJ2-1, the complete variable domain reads DGGITQSPKYLFRKEGQNVTLSCEQNLNHDAMYWYRQDPGQGLRLIYYSQIVNDFQKGDIAEGYSVSREKKESFPLTVTSAQKNPTAFYLCASSIPPAGYNEQFFGPGTRLTVL.

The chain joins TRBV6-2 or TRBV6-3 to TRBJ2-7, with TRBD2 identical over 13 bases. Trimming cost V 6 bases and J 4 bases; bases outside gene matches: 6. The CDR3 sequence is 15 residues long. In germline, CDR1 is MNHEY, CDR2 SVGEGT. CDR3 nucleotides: TGTGCCAGCAGCCCAGCGACTAGCGGGAGGTACGAGCAGTACTTC. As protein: CASSPATSGRYEQYF.

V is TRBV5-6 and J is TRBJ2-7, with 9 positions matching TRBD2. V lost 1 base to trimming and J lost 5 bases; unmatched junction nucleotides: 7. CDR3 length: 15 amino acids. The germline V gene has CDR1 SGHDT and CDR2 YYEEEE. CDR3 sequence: CASSLLSGSGDEQYV. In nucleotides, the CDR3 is TGTGCCAGCAGCTTGCTTAGCGGGAGTGGGGACGAGCAGTACGTC.